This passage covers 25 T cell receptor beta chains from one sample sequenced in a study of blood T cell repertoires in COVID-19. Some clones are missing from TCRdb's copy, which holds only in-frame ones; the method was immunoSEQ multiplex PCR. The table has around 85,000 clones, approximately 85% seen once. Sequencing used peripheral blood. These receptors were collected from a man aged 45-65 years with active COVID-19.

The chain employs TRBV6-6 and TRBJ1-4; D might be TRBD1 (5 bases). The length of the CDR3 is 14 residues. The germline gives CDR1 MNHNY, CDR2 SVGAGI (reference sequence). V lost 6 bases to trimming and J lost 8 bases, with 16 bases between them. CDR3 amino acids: CASSRGGEDEKLFF. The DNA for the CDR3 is TGTGCCAGCAGCCGGGGGGGTGAGGACGAAAAACTGTTTTTT.

DNA for the CDR3: TGTGCCAGCAGTTACCGTTGGGGGACAGGGGTATACGAGCAGTACTTC. Amino acids: CASSYRWGTGVYEQYF. The rearrangement links TRBV6-5 to TRBJ2-7, with 10 bases lining up with TRBD1. V lost 2 bases to trimming and J lost 4 bases; unmatched junction nucleotides: 8. This CDR3 comprises 16 residues. Germline CDR1 MNHEY, CDR2 SVGAGI.

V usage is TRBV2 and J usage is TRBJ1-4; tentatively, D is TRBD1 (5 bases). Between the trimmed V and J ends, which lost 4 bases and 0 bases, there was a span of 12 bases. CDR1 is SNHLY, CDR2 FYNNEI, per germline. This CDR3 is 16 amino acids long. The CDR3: CASSAPQTATNEKLFF. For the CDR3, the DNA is TGTGCCAGCAGTGCCCCGCAGACAGCAACTAATGAAAAACTGTTTTTT.

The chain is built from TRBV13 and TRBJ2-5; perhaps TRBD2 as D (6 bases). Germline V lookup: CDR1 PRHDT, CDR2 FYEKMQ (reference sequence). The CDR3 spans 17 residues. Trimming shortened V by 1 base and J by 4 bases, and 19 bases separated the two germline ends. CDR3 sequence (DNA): TGTGCCAGCAGCTTAGTGGTCGGGAGAGGTGGACGAGAGACCCAGTACTTC. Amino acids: CASSLVVGRGGRETQYF.

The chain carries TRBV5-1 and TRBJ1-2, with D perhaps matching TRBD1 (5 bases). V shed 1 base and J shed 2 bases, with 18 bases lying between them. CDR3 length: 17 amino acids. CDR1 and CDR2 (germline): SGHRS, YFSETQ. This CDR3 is CASSLRVSGRANYGYTF. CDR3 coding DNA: TGCGCCAGCAGCTTGCGTGTATCGGGCAGGGCGAACTATGGCTACACCTTC.

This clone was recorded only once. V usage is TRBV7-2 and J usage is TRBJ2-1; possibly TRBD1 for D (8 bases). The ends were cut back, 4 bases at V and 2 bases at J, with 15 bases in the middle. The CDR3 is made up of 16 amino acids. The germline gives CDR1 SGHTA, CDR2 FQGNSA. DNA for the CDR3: TGTGCCAGCAGCTCCCGACAGGGGAGGGCCTACAATGAGCAGTTCTTC. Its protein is CASSSRQGRAYNEQFF.

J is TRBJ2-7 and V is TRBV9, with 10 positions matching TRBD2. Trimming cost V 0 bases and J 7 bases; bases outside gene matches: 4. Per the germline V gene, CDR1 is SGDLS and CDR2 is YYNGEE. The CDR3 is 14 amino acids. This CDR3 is CASSVASGGREQYF. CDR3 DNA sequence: TGTGCCAGCAGCGTAGCTAGCGGGGGCAGAGAGCAGTACTTC.

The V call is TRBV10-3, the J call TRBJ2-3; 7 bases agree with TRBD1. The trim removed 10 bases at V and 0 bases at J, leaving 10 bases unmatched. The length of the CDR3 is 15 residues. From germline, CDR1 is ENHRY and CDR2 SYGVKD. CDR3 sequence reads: CATSRGTYSTDTQYF. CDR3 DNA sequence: TGTGCCACCAGCAGGGGGACATATAGCACAGATACGCAGTATTTT.

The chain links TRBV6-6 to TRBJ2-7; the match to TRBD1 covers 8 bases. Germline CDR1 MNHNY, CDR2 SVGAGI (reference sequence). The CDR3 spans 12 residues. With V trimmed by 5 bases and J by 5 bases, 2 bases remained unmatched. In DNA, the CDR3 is TGTGCCAGCAGTACAGGGGGGAACGAGCAGTACTTC. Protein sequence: CASSTGGNEQYF.

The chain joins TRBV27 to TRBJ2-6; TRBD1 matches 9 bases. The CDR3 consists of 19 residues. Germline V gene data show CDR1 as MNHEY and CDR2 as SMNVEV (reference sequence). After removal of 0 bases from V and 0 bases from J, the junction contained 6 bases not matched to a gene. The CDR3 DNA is TGTGCCAGCAGTTTATCCCCGGGACAGGGACTCTCTGGGGCCAACGTCCTGACTTTC. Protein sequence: CASSLSPGQGLSGANVLTF.

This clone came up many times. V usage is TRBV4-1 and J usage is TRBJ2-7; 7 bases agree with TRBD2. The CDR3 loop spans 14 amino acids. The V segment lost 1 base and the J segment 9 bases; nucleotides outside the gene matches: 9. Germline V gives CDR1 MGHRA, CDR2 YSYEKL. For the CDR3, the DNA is TGCGCCAGCAGCCAAGCCCTGGGGGGGACTGGGCAGTACTTC. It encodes CASSQALGGTGQYF.

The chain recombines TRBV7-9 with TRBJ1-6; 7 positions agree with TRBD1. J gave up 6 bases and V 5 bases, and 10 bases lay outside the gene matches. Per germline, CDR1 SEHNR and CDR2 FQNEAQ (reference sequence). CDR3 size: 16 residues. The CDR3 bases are TGTGCCAGCAGCCCCCCAGGGGGAACTTTTAATTCACCCCTCCACTTT. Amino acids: CASSPPGGTFNSPLHF.

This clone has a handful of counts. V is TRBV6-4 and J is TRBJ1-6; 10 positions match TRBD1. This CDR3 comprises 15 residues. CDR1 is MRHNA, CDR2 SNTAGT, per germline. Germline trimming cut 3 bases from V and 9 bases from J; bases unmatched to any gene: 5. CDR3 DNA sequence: TGTGCCAGCAGTGAACGGACAGGGGGGGGTTCACCCCTCCACTTT. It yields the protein CASSERTGGGSPLHF.

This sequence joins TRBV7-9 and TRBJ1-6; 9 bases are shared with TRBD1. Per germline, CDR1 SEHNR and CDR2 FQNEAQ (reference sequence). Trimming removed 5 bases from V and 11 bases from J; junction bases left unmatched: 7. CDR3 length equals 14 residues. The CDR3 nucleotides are TGTGCCAGCAGCGAAGACAGGGGGTACGCACCCCTCCACTTT. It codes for CASSEDRGYAPLHF.

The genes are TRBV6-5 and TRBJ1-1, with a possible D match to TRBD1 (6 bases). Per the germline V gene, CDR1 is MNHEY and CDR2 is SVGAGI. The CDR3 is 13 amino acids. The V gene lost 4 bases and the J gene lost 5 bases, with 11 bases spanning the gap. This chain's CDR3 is CASSLVRGTEAFF. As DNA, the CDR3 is TGTGCCAGCAGTTTGGTCAGGGGTACTGAAGCTTTCTTT.

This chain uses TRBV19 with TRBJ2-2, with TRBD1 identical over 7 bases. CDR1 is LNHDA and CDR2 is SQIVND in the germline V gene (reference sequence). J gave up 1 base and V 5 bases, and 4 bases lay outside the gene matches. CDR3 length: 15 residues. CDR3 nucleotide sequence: TGTGCCAGTAGTTCCGGGACAGAGAACACCGGGGAGCTGTTTTTT. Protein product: CASSSGTENTGELFF. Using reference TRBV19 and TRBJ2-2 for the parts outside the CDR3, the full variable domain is DGGITQSPKYLFRKEGQNVTLSCEQNLNHDAMYWYRQDPGQGLRLIYYSQIVNDFQKGDIAEGYSVSREKKESFPLTVTSAQKNPTAFYLCASSSGTENTGELFFGEGSRLTVL.

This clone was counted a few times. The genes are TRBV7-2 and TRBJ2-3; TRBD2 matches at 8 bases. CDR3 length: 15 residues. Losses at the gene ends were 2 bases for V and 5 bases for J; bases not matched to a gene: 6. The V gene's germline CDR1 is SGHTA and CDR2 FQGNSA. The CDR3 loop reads CASSLTGGSGDTQYF. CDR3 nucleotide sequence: TGTGCCAGCAGCTTAACGGGAGGGTCCGGAGATACGCAGTATTTT.

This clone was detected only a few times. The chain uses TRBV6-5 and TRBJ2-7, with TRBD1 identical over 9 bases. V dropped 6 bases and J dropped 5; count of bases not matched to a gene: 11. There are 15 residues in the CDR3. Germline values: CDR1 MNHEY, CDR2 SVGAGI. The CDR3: CASRDHGTGRNEQYF. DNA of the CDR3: TGTGCCAGCAGAGATCACGGGACAGGGAGGAACGAGCAGTACTTC.

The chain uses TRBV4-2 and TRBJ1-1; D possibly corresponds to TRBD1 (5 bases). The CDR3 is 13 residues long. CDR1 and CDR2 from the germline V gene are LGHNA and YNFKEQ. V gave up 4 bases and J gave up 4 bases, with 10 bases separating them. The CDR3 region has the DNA TGTGCCAGCAGCCGGGAGGGGCGCACTGAAGCTTTCTTT. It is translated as CASSREGRTEAFF.

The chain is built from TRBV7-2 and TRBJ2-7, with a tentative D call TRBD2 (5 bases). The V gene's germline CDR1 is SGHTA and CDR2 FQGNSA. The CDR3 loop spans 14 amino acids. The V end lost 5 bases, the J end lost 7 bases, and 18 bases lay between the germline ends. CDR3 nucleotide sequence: TGTGCCAGCAGCCAAGTAGGAGCCTCGGGGGAGCAGTACTTC. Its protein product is CASSQVGASGEQYF.

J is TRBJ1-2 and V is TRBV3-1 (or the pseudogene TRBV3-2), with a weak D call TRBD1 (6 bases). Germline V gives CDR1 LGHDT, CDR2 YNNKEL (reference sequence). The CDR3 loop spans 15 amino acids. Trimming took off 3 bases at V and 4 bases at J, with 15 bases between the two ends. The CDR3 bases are TGTGCCAGCAGCCACAATCGGGACACCGCCTATGGCTACACCTTC. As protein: CASSHNRDTAYGYTF.

The CDR3 nucleotides are TGTGCCAGTAGCCGGACCGGGACAGGGATAGGAGCTTTCTTT. Translated: CASSRTGTGIGAFF. The chain employs TRBV19 and TRBJ1-1; 9 bases agree with TRBD1. Per the germline V gene, CDR1 is LNHDA and CDR2 is SQIVND (reference sequence). The CDR3 runs to 14 residues. Trimming removed 6 bases from V and 10 bases from J; junction bases left unmatched: 12.

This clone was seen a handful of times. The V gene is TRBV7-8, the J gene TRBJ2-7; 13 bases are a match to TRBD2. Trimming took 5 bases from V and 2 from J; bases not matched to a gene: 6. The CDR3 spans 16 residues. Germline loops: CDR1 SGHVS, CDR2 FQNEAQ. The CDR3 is CASSPRTSGGPYEQYF. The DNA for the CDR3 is TGTGCCAGCAGCCCCCGGACTAGCGGGGGACCCTACGAGCAGTACTTC. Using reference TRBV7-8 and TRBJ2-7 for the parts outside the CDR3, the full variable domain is GAGVSQSPRYKVAKRGQDVALRCDPISGHVSLFWYQQALGQGPEFLTYFQNEAQLDKSGLPSDRFFAERPEGSVSTLKIQRTQQEDSAVYLCASSPRTSGGPYEQYFGPGTRLTVT.

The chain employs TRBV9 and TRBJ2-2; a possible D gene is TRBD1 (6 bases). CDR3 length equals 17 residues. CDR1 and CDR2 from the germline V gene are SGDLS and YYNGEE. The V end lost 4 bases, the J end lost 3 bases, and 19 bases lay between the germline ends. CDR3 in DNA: TGTGCCAGCAGCCCAGACCCCAGGGGCGCCCACACCGGGGAGCTGTTTTTT. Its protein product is CASSPDPRGAHTGELFF.

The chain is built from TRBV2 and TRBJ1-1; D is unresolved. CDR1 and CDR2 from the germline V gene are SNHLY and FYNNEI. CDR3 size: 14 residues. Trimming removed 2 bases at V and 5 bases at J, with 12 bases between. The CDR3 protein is CASSETFLLTEAFF. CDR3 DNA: TGTGCCAGCAGTGAAACTTTTTTGTTAACTGAAGCTTTCTTT.